The 23 T cell receptor beta chains given below trace back to one sample, sequenced in a study of T cell responses to AZD1222 COVID-19 vaccine. Profiled with immunoSEQ multiplex PCR; TCRdb holds only in-frame clones, not every one. This sample has around 110,000 clones, with 87% found just once. The sequenced sample was peripheral blood, obtained 28 days after the second AZD1222 dose. These receptors originate from an adult who received the AZD1222 COVID-19 vaccine.

Of note for this clone: Different DNA sequences within this sample yield the same CDR3. The chain couples TRBV12-3 or TRBV12-4 to TRBJ2-7; 9 bases align to TRBD1. The junction had 1 base not matched to a gene; V was cut back by 3 bases and J by 4 bases. The CDR3 runs to 13 residues. The DNA of the CDR3 is TGTGCCAGCAGTTTCGGACAGGGGTACGAGCAGTACTTC. The encoded protein is CASSFGQGYEQYF.

The J gene is TRBJ1-2, the V gene TRBV20-1, with 8 bases aligning to TRBD1. The germline CDR1 and CDR2 sequences are DFQATT and SNEGSKA (reference sequence). The CDR3 runs 10 residues. V lost 5 bases to trimming and J lost 11 bases; unmatched junction nucleotides: 4. The DNA for the CDR3 is TGCAGTGCTCGCGGGACAGGATACACCTTC. It is translated as CSARGTGYTF.

This sequence joins TRBV10-3 and TRBJ1-5; TRBD1 is a possible D gene (6 bases). CDR3 length: 14 amino acids. Trimming shortened V by 3 bases and J by 2 bases, and 8 bases separated the two germline ends. The germline CDR1 and CDR2 sequences are ENHRY and SYGVKD. In DNA form, the CDR3 reads TGTGCCATCAGTGAAGGGGGAGGCAATCAGCCCCAGCATTTT. As protein: CAISEGGGNQPQHF.

The gene calls are TRBV4-1 and TRBJ2-7, with a possible D match to TRBD2 (6 bases). The CDR3 has 13 amino acids. Germline CDR1 reads MGHRA; CDR2 reads YSYEKL. Trimming shortened V by 0 bases and J by 3 bases, and 6 bases separated the two germline ends. The CDR3, as DNA: TGCGCCAGCAGCCAAGAGGGGGGCTACGAGCAGTACTTC. This sequence encodes CASSQEGGYEQYF.

This chain connects TRBV5-1 to TRBJ2-1; the match to TRBD1 covers 8 bases. Germline lookup yields CDR1 SGHRS and CDR2 YFSETQ. V lost 4 bases, J lost 5 bases, and 5 bases stayed unmatched. The CDR3 runs 14 residues. In DNA form, the CDR3 reads TGCGCCAGCAGCCCCAAGACAGGGGACAATGAGCAGTTCTTC. This codes for CASSPKTGDNEQFF.

This sequence joins TRBV19 and TRBJ1-6; TRBD1 agrees at 7 bases. This CDR3 region has 17 residues. Germline CDR1 is LNHDA and CDR2 is SQIVND (reference sequence). After removal of 1 base from V and 9 bases from J, the junction contained 12 bases not matched to a gene. In DNA, the CDR3 is TGTGCCAGTAGTATAGCCCTTACAGGGGCAGGTGGTTCACCCCTCCACTTT. Protein: CASSIALTGAGGSPLHF.

The DNA for the CDR3 is TGTGCCAGCTCCCGGACAGCATCGAACACTGAAGCTTTCTTT. Its protein product is CASSRTASNTEAFF. The V gene is TRBV18, the J gene TRBJ1-1, with D possibly matching TRBD1 (6 bases). V was clipped by 6 bases and J by 1 base, with 12 bases between them. The CDR3 loop spans 14 amino acids. The germline V gene encodes CDR1 KGHSH and CDR2 LQKENI. Full variable domain (outside the CDR3, taken from reference TRBV18 and TRBJ1-1): NAGVMQNPRHLVRRRGQEARLRCSPMKGHSHVYWYRQLPEEGLKFMVYLQKENIIDESGMPKERFSAEFPKEGPSILRIQQVVRGDSAAYFCASSRTASNTEAFFGQGTRLTVV.

The chain is built from TRBV6-5 and TRBJ1-2; TRBD1 is a possible D gene (6 bases). This CDR3 is 12 amino acids long. V lost 4 bases to trimming and J lost 7 bases, with 10 bases between them. Germline CDR1 and CDR2: MNHEY and SVGAGI. CDR3 nucleotide sequence: TGTGCCAGCAGTTCACAGGGAGGTGGCTACACCTTC. Translation gives CASSSQGGGYTF.

As DNA, the CDR3 is TGTGCCATCAGTGGTTATGGGACTAGCGGGGGGTCCTCTAGCACAGATACGCAGTATTTT. It codes for CAISGYGTSGGSSSTDTQYF. The chain has TRBV10-3 and TRBJ2-3, with 15 nucleotides matching TRBD2. V trimming: 4 bases; J trimming: 0 bases; junction bases outside the gene matches: 11. Germline V gene data show CDR1 as ENHRY and CDR2 as SYGVKD. This CDR3 is 20 amino acids long.

The V call is TRBV14, the J call TRBJ2-7; D gene ambiguous. The CDR3 consists of 15 residues. The germline V and J ends were trimmed by 3 bases and 0 bases, with 12 bases remaining between them. Germline V gene lookup returns CDR1 SGHDN and CDR2 FVKESK. CDR3 nucleotides: TGTGCCAGCAGCCATGGTCCATCTAGCTCCTACGAGCAGTACTTC. This encodes CASSHGPSSSYEQYF.

This chain uses TRBV5-8 with TRBJ2-1; D perhaps matches TRBD1 (5 bases). V shed 5 bases and J shed 3 bases, with 9 bases lying between them. The length of the CDR3 is 13 residues. Germline-derived CDR1 and CDR2 are SGHTS and YDEGEE. CDR3 nucleotide sequence: TGTGCCAGCAGTCCTGACAGCTACAATGAGCAGTTCTTC. Translated: CASSPDSYNEQFF.

The J gene is TRBJ2-1, the V gene TRBV7-9; D tentatively reads TRBD1 or TRBD2 (5 bases each). This CDR3 is 16 amino acids long. Germline V CDR1 and CDR2: SEHNR, FQNEAQ (reference sequence). V dropped 5 bases and J dropped 0 bases, with 14 bases sitting between them. The CDR3, as DNA: TGTGCCAGCAGCCCGACTACCGGGGCCTCCTACAATGAGCAGTTCTTC. It specifies CASSPTTGASYNEQFF.

The V gene is TRBV29-1, the J gene TRBJ2-7, with 8 bases matching TRBD1. This CDR3 has 14 amino acids. The trim removed 5 bases at V and 4 bases at J, leaving 10 bases unmatched. Germline lookup yields CDR1 SQVTM and CDR2 ANQGSEA. The DNA for the CDR3 is TGCAGCGTTTCTCAGACAGGGGCCTCGTACGAGCAGTACTTC. This sequence encodes CSVSQTGASYEQYF.

The chain has TRBV28 and TRBJ1-3; a weak D match, TRBD1 (6 bases). This CDR3 comprises 16 residues. Germline CDR1 MDHEN, CDR2 SYDVKM. V was cut by 7 bases and J by 0 bases, with 16 bases left in between. CDR3 DNA sequence: TGTGCCAGCATCCCCGGGACAAGATACTCTGGAAACACCATATATTTT. Its translation is CASIPGTRYSGNTIYF.

The J gene is TRBJ2-7, the V gene TRBV5-4; the D call may be TRBD1 or TRBD2 (5 bases each). The V gene's germline CDR1 is SGHNT and CDR2 YYREEE (reference sequence). Trimming removed 4 bases from V and 5 bases from J, with 16 bases in between. The CDR3 has 14 amino acids. This CDR3 is CASSAVGVQHEQYF. CDR3 DNA sequence: TGTGCCAGCAGCGCGGTGGGGGTACAACACGAGCAGTACTTC.

The chain has TRBV3-1 (or the pseudogene TRBV3-2) and TRBJ1-6; a possible D gene is TRBD1 (5 bases). The CDR3 length is 14 residues. The germline V gene has CDR1 LGHDT and CDR2 YNNKEL (reference sequence). The V gene lost 0 bases and the J gene lost 9 bases, with 9 bases spanning the gap. For the CDR3, the DNA is TGTGCCAGCAGCCAAGATGGGGGGAGTTCACCCCTCCACTTT. It translates to CASSQDGGSSPLHF.

The rearrangement uses TRBV28 and TRBJ1-5; the D gene is possibly TRBD1 (5 bases). The CDR3 loop spans 13 amino acids. The V gene lost 8 bases and the J gene lost 1 base, with 9 bases spanning the gap. CDR1 and CDR2 (germline): MDHEN, SYDVKM. The CDR3 is CASGWGSNQPQHF. The CDR3 bases are TGTGCCAGCGGTTGGGGGAGCAATCAGCCCCAGCATTTT.

The chain employs TRBV27 and TRBJ1-6; 7 nucleotides align to TRBD1. Looked up from germline, CDR1 is MNHEY and CDR2 is SMNVEV (reference sequence). The CDR3 loop spans 14 amino acids. V gave up 6 bases and J gave up 7 bases; unmatched junction bases: 6. CDR3 sequence reads: CASRLGQTNSPLHF. The CDR3 DNA sequence: TGTGCCAGCAGGCTGGGACAGACGAATTCACCCCTCCACTTT.

This chain uses TRBV6-5 with TRBJ1-5; 11 nucleotides align to TRBD1. CDR1 and CDR2 (germline): MNHEY, SVGAGI. The junction had 6 bases not matched to a gene; V was cut back by 5 bases and J by 6 bases. The CDR3 runs to 15 residues. The CDR3 DNA sequence: TGTGCCAGCAGTCCGGACAGGGGGCCGGGTCAGCCCCAGCATTTT. It yields the protein CASSPDRGPGQPQHF.

This chain links TRBV5-4 with TRBJ1-4; tentatively, D is TRBD1 (6 bases). The CDR3 contains 14 residues. Trimming cost V 8 bases and J 8 bases, with 19 bases left between them. Germline CDR1 is SGHNT and CDR2 is YYREEE (reference sequence). The CDR3 here is CARGGLDSAEKLFF. The CDR3 DNA sequence: TGTGCCAGGGGGGGCTTGGACAGTGCGGAAAAACTGTTTTTT.

This clone was observed once. The rearrangement links TRBV19 to TRBJ1-5, with D uncertain. The CDR3 covers 17 residues. CDR1 is LNHDA, CDR2 SQIVND, per germline (reference sequence). V lost 3 bases and J lost 10, with 25 bases in between. The CDR3 here is CASSIILHRTAILPQHF. CDR3 nucleotide sequence: TGTGCCAGTAGTATTATCCTACACCGGACGGCAATTCTACCCCAGCATTTT.

The rearrangement joins TRBV18 to TRBJ1-2; a possible D gene is TRBD1 (5 bases). CDR1 KGHSH and CDR2 LQKENI come from the germline V gene. V lost 3 bases, J lost 6 bases, and 11 bases lay in between. The CDR3 length is 13 residues. The CDR3 DNA sequence: TGTGCCAGCTCACCGCAGGGTGTCGATGGCTACACCTTC. This encodes CASSPQGVDGYTF.

V usage is TRBV25-1 and J usage is TRBJ1-1; D uncertain. CDR3 length equals 13 residues. Trimming took off 3 bases at V and 2 bases at J, with 7 bases between the two ends. The germline gives CDR1 MGHDK, CDR2 SYGVNS. The DNA of the CDR3 is TGTGCCAGCAGTGACTTCGGAAACACTGAAGCTTTCTTT. It specifies CASSDFGNTEAFF.